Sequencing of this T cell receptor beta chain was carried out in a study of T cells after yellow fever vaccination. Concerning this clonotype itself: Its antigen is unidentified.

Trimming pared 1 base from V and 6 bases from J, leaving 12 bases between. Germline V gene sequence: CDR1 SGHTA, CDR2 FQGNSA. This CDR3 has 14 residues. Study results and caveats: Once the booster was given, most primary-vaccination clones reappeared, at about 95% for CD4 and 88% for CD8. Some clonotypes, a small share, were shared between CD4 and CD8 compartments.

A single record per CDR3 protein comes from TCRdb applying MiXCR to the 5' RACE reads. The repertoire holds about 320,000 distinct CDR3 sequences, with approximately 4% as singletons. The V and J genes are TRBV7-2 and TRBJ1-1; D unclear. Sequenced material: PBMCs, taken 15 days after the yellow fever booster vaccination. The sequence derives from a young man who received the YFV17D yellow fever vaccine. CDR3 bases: TGTGCCAGCAGCTTAGGCCCCAGGATCCCTGAAGCTTTCTTT. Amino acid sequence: CASSLGPRIPEAFF. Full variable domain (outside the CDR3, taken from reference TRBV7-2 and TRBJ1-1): GAGVSQSPSNKVTEKGKDVELRCDPISGHTALYWYRQSLGQGLEFLIYFQGNSAPDKSGLPSDRFSAERTGGSVSTLTIQRTQQEDSAVYLCASSLGPRIPEAFFGQGTRLTVV.